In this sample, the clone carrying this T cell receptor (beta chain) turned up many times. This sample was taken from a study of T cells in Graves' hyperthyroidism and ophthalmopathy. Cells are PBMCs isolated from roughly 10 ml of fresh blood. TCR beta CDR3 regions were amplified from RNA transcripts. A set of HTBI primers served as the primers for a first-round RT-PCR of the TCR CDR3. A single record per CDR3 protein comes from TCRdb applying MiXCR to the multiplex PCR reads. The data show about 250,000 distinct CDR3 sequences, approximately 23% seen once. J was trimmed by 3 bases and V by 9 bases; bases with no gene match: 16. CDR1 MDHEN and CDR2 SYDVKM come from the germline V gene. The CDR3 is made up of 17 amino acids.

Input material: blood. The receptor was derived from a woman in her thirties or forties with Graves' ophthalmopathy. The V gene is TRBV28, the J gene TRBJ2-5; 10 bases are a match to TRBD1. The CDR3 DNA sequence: TGTGCCAGACGGGGAAGGCACACGACAGGGGGCGAAGAGACCCAGTACTTC. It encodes CARRGRHTTGGEETQYF.